These T cell receptor beta chains were read from a single sample in a study of T-cell reconstitution after alpha-beta-depleted transplantation in children. From the PCR reads, TCRdb called clonotypes with MiXCR, one entry per CDR3 protein. The sample yields fewer than 350,000 distinct CDR3 sequences, about 7.3% seen once. Sequences were derived from peripheral blood, sampled 360 days after TCRalphabeta/CD19-depleted stem cell transplant. These receptors all come from a female patient between 2 and 15 years old who had a stem cell transplant for Fanconi anemia, so the T cells may come from the graft donor. Both conserved end residues are part of each CDR3. Fields, in order: J gene, D gene, V gene, clone size, CDR3 DNA, CDR3 protein. D genes are given only for firm matches. Size tells how often a clone was seen (once, few, many) or the class of an expanded clone, and some rows leave it out.

>TRBJ2-2|.|TRBV21-1|.
TGTGCCAGCAGCGAAAGTGGGAGGACTAGCGGGAGGTATCCGAACACCGGGGAGCTGTTTTTT
CASSESGRTSGRYPNTGELFF
>TRBJ2-3|.|TRBV20-1|.
TGCAGTGCTAGATTAGGCCGGGACGGGTACACAGATACGCAGTATTTT
CSARLGRDGYTDTQYF
>TRBJ1-5|.|TRBV6-6|many
TGTGCCAGCAGTTCCTCTGGGCAGCCCCAGCATTTT
CASSSSGQPQHF
>TRBJ1-5|.|TRBV6-5|many
TGTGCCAGCAGTTATCTGAGAAATCAGCCCCAGCATTTT
CASSYLRNQPQHF
>TRBJ2-3|.|TRBV29-1|few
TGCAGCGTCTGGGCCCCTCCCGATACGCAGTATTTT
CSVWAPPDTQYF
>TRBJ1-1|TRBD1|TRBV7-2|many
TGTGCCAGCAGCTTACTGGGACAGGGCAATAGTGAAGCTTTCTTT
CASSLLGQGNSEAFF
>TRBJ2-5|.|TRBV6-2/TRBV6-3|few
TGTGCCAGCAGTTATCGGGGGGCTGAAGAGACCCAGTACTTC
CASSYRGAEETQYF
>TRBJ2-7|.|TRBV10-3|many
TGTGCCATCAGGGAGAGACAGTTTGACTACGAGCAGTACTTC
CAIRERQFDYEQYF
>TRBJ2-7|TRBD2|TRBV18|.
TGTGCCAGCTCACCAAGGCTAGCGGGGGGACTTTCCTACGAGCAGTACTTC
CASSPRLAGGLSYEQYF
>TRBJ1-1|.|TRBV27|many
TGTGCCAGCAGTTTTCCAGGAGGCACTGAAGCTTTCTTT
CASSFPGGTEAFF
>TRBJ1-2|.|TRBV29-1|many
TGCAGCGTTGATCAGGGCTACACCTTC
CSVDQGYTF
>TRBJ1-6|.|TRBV7-2|many
TGTGCCAGCAGCTTCGGGGGGGATTATTCACCCCTCCACTTT
CASSFGGDYSPLHF
>TRBJ2-5|TRBD2|TRBV11-1|.
TGTGCCAGCAGCGGGAGCATTCGAGGAGGGAGGGTCCAAGAGACCCAGTACTTC
CASSGSIRGGRVQETQYF
>TRBJ2-7|.|TRBV10-3|few
TGTGCCATCAGGGTAGCCCCGGCCTACGAGCAGTACTTC
CAIRVAPAYEQYF
>TRBJ2-2|.|TRBV10-3|many
TGTGCCATCAAGGAGGGCTCCGGGGAGCTGTTTTTT
CAIKEGSGELFF
>TRBJ1-6|TRBD1|TRBV7-2|.
TGTGCCATTTCCCCGGGGAGGACAGGGGCGAGGCCCCTCCACTTT
CAISPGRTGARPLHF
>TRBJ2-7|.|TRBV6-5|few
TGTGCCAGCAGTTTACAGGTGGGGGAGAACTACGAGCAGTACTTC
CASSLQVGENYEQYF
>TRBJ2-7|TRBD1|TRBV5-1|few
TGCGCCAGCAGCTTGGAGGGACAGGGGGAGCTCGAGCAGTACTTC
CASSLEGQGELEQYF
>TRBJ2-3|.|TRBV21-1|many
TGTGCCAGCAGCAAAGCGGGCGGGAGTAGCACAGATACGCAGTATTTT
CASSKAGGSSTDTQYF
>TRBJ1-5|.|TRBV20-1|.
TGCAGCACGCGGACAGCGGTGGATCAGCCCCAGCATTTT
CSTRTAVDQPQHF
>TRBJ2-3|TRBD1|TRBV5-1|many
TGCGCCAGCAGATATCGGGGACAGGGGGCGCAGGGAGGCCCAGATACGCAGTATTTT
CASRYRGQGAQGGPDTQYF
>TRBJ2-3|.|TRBV12-3/TRBV12-4|many
TGTGCCAGCAGCCCCCCTCTACCTAACAGGGCAGATACGCAGTATTTT
CASSPPLPNRADTQYF
>TRBJ1-6|TRBD1|TRBV3-1|few
TGTGCCAGCAGCCAAACCACCGGGACAGGCTATAATTCACCCCTCCACTTT
CASSQTTGTGYNSPLHF
>TRBJ2-7|.|TRBV6-2/TRBV6-3|few
TGTGCCAGCAGTCCGCGACAGTCCTACGAGCAGTACTTC
CASSPRQSYEQYF
>TRBJ1-5|.|TRBV20-1|many
TGCAGTGCTAGAGAAGGTCCCTATCAGCCCCAGCATTTT
CSAREGPYQPQHF
>TRBJ2-7|TRBD2|TRBV9|many
TGTGCCAGCAGCGCCTCACTAGCGGGAAGGGACGAGCAGTACTTC
CASSASLAGRDEQYF
>TRBJ1-2|.|TRBV6-5|.
TGTGCCAGCAGTTACGACCCCGGGGGGGCGGGCACCTTC
CASSYDPGGAGTF
>TRBJ2-6|.|TRBV27|few
TGTGCCAGCAGGAAACTCGCACAGGCCTGGGGGGACCTGACTTTC
CASRKLAQAWGDLTF
>TRBJ2-5|TRBD2|TRBV4-3|many
TGCGCCAGCAGCCAACTAGGACTAGCGGGGGCTAAACACAGGGAGACCCAGTACTTC
CASSQLGLAGAKHRETQYF
>TRBJ1-1|.|TRBV7-8|many
TGTGCCAGCAGCTTAGCCCAGGGTAGGGTTATCAACACTGAAGCTTTCTTT
CASSLAQGRVINTEAFF
>TRBJ1-1|.|TRBV20-1|few
TGCAGTGCTCCATGGGCCCCGGGAGAGCGGACTGAAGCTTTCTTT
CSAPWAPGERTEAFF
>TRBJ1-3|.|TRBV6-2/TRBV6-3|.
TGTGCCAGTACTCGAACCGCTACTGGAAACACCAAATATTTT
CASTRTATGNTKYF
>TRBJ1-2|.|TRBV12-3/TRBV12-4|many
TGTGCCAGCAGTTTGAGGACAGAAAATGGAGGCTACACCTTC
CASSLRTENGGYTF
>TRBJ1-1|.|TRBV5-5|many
TGTGCCAGCACCTTCGAAGGACACGACAAAGCTTTCTTT
CASTFEGHDKAFF
>TRBJ1-1|.|TRBV10-2|few
TGCGCCAGCAGTGATACTAGGGGGTTGGAGGCTTTCTTT
CASSDTRGLEAFF
>TRBJ2-5|.|TRBV12-3/TRBV12-4|many
TGTGCCAGCAGTCCGCACCTTCAGGGTATGAGGGAGACCCAGTACTTC
CASSPHLQGMRETQYF
>TRBJ1-2|.|TRBV29-1|many
TGCAGCGTTGAAGGCGGCCAGTCGGGTGGCTACACCTTC
CSVEGGQSGGYTF
>TRBJ1-1|TRBD1|TRBV18|few
TGTGCCAGCTCACCCCTTCGAACAGGGGTGAACACTGAAGCTTTCTTT
CASSPLRTGVNTEAFF
>TRBJ2-6|.|TRBV20-1|many
TGCAGTGCTAGGGCGGACAGATCTGGGGCCAACGTCCTGACTTTC
CSARADRSGANVLTF
>TRBJ2-7|.|TRBV20-1|many
TGCAGTGCTATTCCGGGACACTTCTACGAGCAGTACTTC
CSAIPGHFYEQYF
>TRBJ2-3|.|TRBV9|many
TGTGCCAGCAGCATCCAGGCTGGCAATCCCACAGATACGCAGTATTTT
CASSIQAGNPTDTQYF
>TRBJ2-2|TRBD2|TRBV27|many
TGTGCCAGCAGTTTGAAACCGGGACTAGCGATGGCTGGGGAGCTGTTTTTT
CASSLKPGLAMAGELFF
>TRBJ1-1|.|TRBV28|.
TGTGCCAGCAGTTTAGTGACAGCCAACACTGAAGCTTTCTTT
CASSLVTANTEAFF
>TRBJ1-2|.|TRBV28|many
TGTGCCAGCTGGGGTTTTGCCTATGGCTACACCTTC
CASWGFAYGYTF
>TRBJ2-3|TRBD2|TRBV20-1|many
TGCAGTGCTAGAGATCTAAGGAAATTAGCGGGAGAGGACACAGATACGCAGTATTTT
CSARDLRKLAGEDTDTQYF
>TRBJ2-3|TRBD1|TRBV10-3|.
TGTGCCATCAGCCGGGACAGAATCACAGATACGCAGTATTTT
CAISRDRITDTQYF
>TRBJ2-1|.|TRBV5-1|many
TGCGCCAGCAGCTTGCGCTCAAGCTCCTACAATGAGCAGTTCTTC
CASSLRSSSYNEQFF
>TRBJ2-5|TRBD2|TRBV24-1|.
TGTGCCACCAGTGACCGACCCTGGACTAGTGGCAAAGAGACCCAGTACTTC
CATSDRPWTSGKETQYF
>TRBJ1-2|TRBD1|TRBV4-3|once
TGCGCCAGCAGCCAAGATCCATTCAGGGGGCCCTATGGCTACACCTTC
CASSQDPFRGPYGYTF
>TRBJ2-1|.|TRBV10-3|many
TGTGCCATCAGTGAGGGGTATGAGCAGTTCTTC
CAISEGYEQFF
>TRBJ1-2|.|TRBV28|many
TGTGCCAGCACCCCAGGGGTCGCCTATGGCTACACCTTC
CASTPGVAYGYTF
>TRBJ2-2|.|TRBV7-2|few
TGTGCCAGCAGCTTATTACGCCTCACCGGGGAGCTGTTTTTT
CASSLLRLTGELFF
>TRBJ2-7|TRBD1|TRBV5-1|many
TGCGCCAGCAGCTTAAGACCGGGACAGGGGTCCTACGAGCAGTACTTC
CASSLRPGQGSYEQYF
>TRBJ2-7|.|TRBV15|many
TGTGCCACCAGCAGAGGAAACAGGGTCTACGAGCAGTACTTC
CATSRGNRVYEQYF